The next 21 T cell receptor beta chains were all read from a single sample in a study of blood T cell repertoires in COVID-19. The method was immunoSEQ multiplex PCR; TCRdb's version includes in-frame clones alone and lacks a portion of them. The sample has over 200,000 clones; almost 85% are singletons. Sequenced material: PBMCs or T cells enriched from blood (not recorded which). These receptors all come from a man in his forties who had recovered from COVID-19.

The DNA of the CDR3 is TGTGCCAGCAGCCCCCGAGGGGGGGAGCTGTTTTTT. Its translation is CASSPRGGELFF. The chain joins TRBV7-8 to TRBJ2-2, with TRBD2 as a possible D gene (5 bases). The V gene lost 5 bases and the J gene lost 8 bases, with 9 bases spanning the gap. The CDR3 consists of 12 residues. The germline CDR1 and CDR2 sequences are SGHVS and FQNEAQ.

The rearrangement uses TRBV30 and TRBJ1-1; no definite D call. Trimming shortened V by 5 bases and J by 11 bases, and 24 bases separated the two germline ends. CDR1 is GTSNPN, CDR2 SVGIG, per germline (reference sequence). The CDR3 contains 14 residues. CDR3 sequence: CAWSREGWASEAFF. The CDR3 coding sequence is TGTGCCTGGTCCCGAGAGGGATGGGCCTCAGAGGCTTTCTTT.

The chain combines TRBV7-3 with TRBJ2-2; 11 bases match TRBD2. Germline CDR1 reads SGHTA; CDR2 reads FQGTGA. This CDR3 has 14 amino acids. V lost 8 bases, J lost 6 bases, and 5 bases stayed unmatched. This chain's CDR3 is CASGLTSGAGELFF. The CDR3, as DNA: TGTGCCAGCGGGTTGACTAGCGGGGCCGGGGAGCTGTTTTTT.

The chain carries TRBV2 and TRBJ2-3; 7 bases fit TRBD2. Germline CDR1 reads SNHLY; CDR2 reads FYNNEI. CDR3 length: 16 amino acids. V dropped 6 bases and J dropped 0; count of bases not matched to a gene: 9. The DNA for the CDR3 is TGTGCCAGCAGCGACCCGCGGCGGGGGAGCACAGATACGCAGTATTTT. Protein: CASSDPRRGSTDTQYF.

The genes are TRBV4-3 and TRBJ2-1; D is perhaps TRBD2 (7 bases). The V end was cut by 4 bases, the J end by 2 bases, with 18 bases between. The CDR3 contains 17 residues. The germline CDR1 and CDR2 sequences are LGHNA and YSLEER. The CDR3 nucleotides are TGCGCCAGCAGCCGGATCGCGGGGGCGGCCCCCTACAATGAGCAGTTCTTC. Its protein product is CASSRIAGAAPYNEQFF.

This chain connects TRBV9 to TRBJ2-1; 7 nucleotides align to TRBD2. V gave up 0 bases and J gave up 5 bases; unmatched junction bases: 5. CDR1 SGDLS and CDR2 YYNGEE come from the germline V gene. This CDR3 has 15 amino acids. This CDR3 is CASSVASSGNNEQFF. The CDR3 DNA reads as TGTGCCAGCAGCGTAGCTTCTAGCGGAAACAATGAGCAGTTCTTC.

The rearrangement uses TRBV5-5 and TRBJ2-2; D call uncertain. The CDR3 length is 16 residues. V shed 0 bases and J shed 0 bases, with 9 bases lying between them. Germline V gives CDR1 SGHKS, CDR2 YYEKEE (reference sequence). The CDR3 region has the DNA TGTGCCAGCAGCTTGGCCGAGTACCCGAACACCGGGGAGCTGTTTTTT. This translates into CASSLAEYPNTGELFF.

This clone has a single count. The chain couples TRBV4-1 to TRBJ2-2; D may be TRBD2 (6 bases). Germline V gene sequence: CDR1 MGHRA, CDR2 YSYEKL. V was shortened by 3 bases and J by 3 bases, with 11 bases between the two germline ends. The CDR3 covers 15 residues. CDR3 sequence reads: CASSHYGTHTGELFF. As DNA, the CDR3 is TGCGCCAGCAGCCACTATGGGACTCACACCGGGGAGCTGTTTTTT.

This chain links TRBV30 with TRBJ2-1; D is possibly TRBD2 (6 bases). Germline values: CDR1 GTSNPN, CDR2 SVGIG (reference sequence). This CDR3 comprises 12 residues. V dropped 3 bases and J dropped 6 bases, with 9 bases sitting between them. The CDR3 reads CAWSRDFNEQFF. The CDR3 bases are TGTGCCTGGAGCCGGGACTTCAATGAGCAGTTCTTC.

J is TRBJ2-3 and V is TRBV27, with D perhaps TRBD2 (6 bases). V was clipped by 3 bases and J by 0 bases, with 13 bases between them. The CDR3 is 16 residues long. The germline V gene encodes CDR1 MNHEY and CDR2 SMNVEV (reference sequence). CDR3 region: CASSLGRGTSTDTQYF. The CDR3 region has the DNA TGTGCCAGCAGTTTGGGTCGCGGGACTAGCACAGATACGCAGTATTTT.

The chain recombines TRBV2 with TRBJ1-2; 7 nucleotides line up with TRBD1. From germline, CDR1 is SNHLY and CDR2 FYNNEI. J gave up 3 bases and V 6 bases, and 4 bases lay outside the gene matches. CDR3 size: 13 residues. The CDR3 DNA reads TGTGCCAGCAGATACACAGGGGACTATGGCTACACCTTC. This encodes CASRYTGDYGYTF.

The gene calls are TRBV6-1 and TRBJ2-1, with D uncertain. CDR3 length: 15 residues. From germline, CDR1 is MNHNS and CDR2 SASEGT. Trimming shortened V by 1 base and J by 0 bases, and 7 bases separated the two germline ends. The CDR3 loop reads CASSEVRSSYNEQFF. CDR3 DNA sequence: TGTGCCAGCAGTGAAGTCCGGAGCTCCTACAATGAGCAGTTCTTC.

This clone was observed a few times. The chain combines TRBV5-4 with TRBJ1-1; TRBD1 matches at 7 bases. V shed 3 bases, J shed 6 bases, and the junction held 5 bases outside the gene matches. The CDR3 loop spans 13 amino acids. The germline V gene encodes CDR1 SGHNT and CDR2 YYREEE (reference sequence). The CDR3 bases are TGTGCCAGCAGCTCGACAGGGATCGCTGAAGCTTTCTTT. Translation: CASSSTGIAEAFF.

The V call is TRBV25-1, the J call TRBJ1-2; no clear D. Germline V gives CDR1 MGHDK, CDR2 SYGVNS. CDR3 length: 13 amino acids. The V end was cut by 6 bases, the J end by 3 bases, with 11 bases between. The CDR3 nucleotides read TGTGCCAGCAGGGCGGGTCGGGACTATGGCTACACCTTC. Translated, it gives CASRAGRDYGYTF.

The table lists this clone with a count of one. This sequence joins TRBV7-9 and TRBJ2-1; TRBD2 agrees at 15 bases. The CDR3 has 18 residues. The V segment lost 7 bases and the J segment 0 bases; nucleotides outside the gene matches: 7. Germline assignment: CDR1 SEHNR and CDR2 FQNEAQ (reference sequence). DNA of the CDR3: TGTGCCAGCAACCTTGGACTAGCGGGGGGGACCTCCTACAATGAGCAGTTCTTC. Its translation: CASNLGLAGGTSYNEQFF.

This rearrangement joins TRBV2 to TRBJ1-2; D is uncertain. The germline V and J ends were trimmed by 3 bases and 6 bases, with 8 bases remaining between them. Looked up from germline, CDR1 is SNHLY and CDR2 is FYNNEI. This CDR3 is 12 amino acids long. The CDR3 DNA follows: TGTGCCAGCAGTGATGAGGCAGATGGCTACACCTTC. This codes for CASSDEADGYTF.

V is TRBV9 and J is TRBJ2-7, with D possibly being TRBD2 (5 bases). Germline values: CDR1 SGDLS, CDR2 YYNGEE. Trimming took 0 bases from V and 0 from J, leaving 10 bases between them. The length of the CDR3 is 15 residues. CDR3: CASSVDLADSYEQYF. The CDR3 DNA follows: TGTGCCAGCAGCGTAGACCTAGCTGACTCCTACGAGCAGTACTTC.

Only one count was recorded for this clone. The CDR3 loop reads CASSADRLNTEAFF. The CDR3 DNA reads TGCGCCAGCAGCGCGGACAGGCTGAACACTGAAGCTTTCTTT. The chain carries TRBV5-1 and TRBJ1-1; the match to TRBD1 covers 7 bases. This CDR3 spans 14 amino acids. In germline, CDR1 is SGHRS, CDR2 YFSETQ. With 4 bases clipped from V and 0 bases from J, the junction kept 3 bases outside the gene matches.

This chain connects TRBV5-1 to TRBJ2-3; 9 nucleotides match TRBD2. J lost 6 bases, V lost 4 bases, and 12 bases had no gene match. The germline gives CDR1 SGHRS, CDR2 YFSETQ. The length of the CDR3 is 16 residues. CDR3 protein: CASSLTRSGGTDTQYF. For the CDR3, the DNA is TGCGCCAGCAGCCTGACGAGAAGCGGGGGGACCGATACGCAGTATTTT.

This chain uses TRBV30 with TRBJ1-2; 10 nucleotides match TRBD1. The germline CDR1 and CDR2 sequences are GTSNPN and SVGIG (reference sequence). The CDR3 spans 14 residues. V shed 2 bases and J 4 bases; nucleotides not matched to a gene: 4. The chain's CDR3 is CAWSPGQGSYGYTF. CDR3 bases: TGTGCCTGGAGTCCGGGACAGGGGTCCTATGGCTACACCTTC.

The chain uses TRBV7-2 and TRBJ2-7, with a tentative D call TRBD2 (6 bases). From germline, CDR1 is SGHTA and CDR2 FQGNSA. Deletions cut 3 bases from V and 0 bases from J, with 12 bases between. The CDR3 is made up of 15 amino acids. CDR3 region: CASSLGGKSSYEQYF. The CDR3 bases are TGTGCCAGCAGCTTGGGGGGAAAGAGCTCCTACGAGCAGTACTTC.